This TCR beta chain was sequenced for a study of blood T cell repertoires in COVID-19. About the research overall: Researchers got acute and convalescent COVID-19 samples from the United States, Italy and Spain. Nucleic acid was either cDNA or gDNA, and it came from T cells, B-cell-depleted T cells, or PBMCs.

Per the study methods: The authors estimated nucleated cell counts from reference gene primer amplification. The assay was immunoSEQ multiplex PCR, and TCRdb's table has in-frame clones only and misses some. Clone size and the V and J calls come from that table; the DNA yielded D and trimming. This table holds 70,000 or so clones, 70% to 80% found once. Germline V gives CDR1 SGHAT, CDR2 FQNNGV. The CDR3 length is 16 residues. With 1 base clipped from V and 2 bases from J, the junction kept 7 bases outside the gene matches. The specimen was peripheral blood. The origin of this receptor is a human donor in a cohort sampled during active COVID-19. The chain recombines TRBV11-2 with TRBJ2-7; TRBD2 matches at 8 bases. The CDR3 region is CASSLGGTSNTYEQYF. The CDR3 region has the DNA TGTGCCAGCAGCTTAGGAGGGACTAGTAACACCTACGAGCAGTACTTC. Full variable domain (rest looked up from reference TRBV11-2 and TRBJ2-7): EAGVAQSPRYKIIEKRQSVAFWCNPISGHATLYWYQQILGQGPKLLIQFQNNGVVDDSQLPKDRFSAERLKGVDSTLKIQPAKLEDSAVYLCASSLGGTSNTYEQYFGPGTRLTVT.